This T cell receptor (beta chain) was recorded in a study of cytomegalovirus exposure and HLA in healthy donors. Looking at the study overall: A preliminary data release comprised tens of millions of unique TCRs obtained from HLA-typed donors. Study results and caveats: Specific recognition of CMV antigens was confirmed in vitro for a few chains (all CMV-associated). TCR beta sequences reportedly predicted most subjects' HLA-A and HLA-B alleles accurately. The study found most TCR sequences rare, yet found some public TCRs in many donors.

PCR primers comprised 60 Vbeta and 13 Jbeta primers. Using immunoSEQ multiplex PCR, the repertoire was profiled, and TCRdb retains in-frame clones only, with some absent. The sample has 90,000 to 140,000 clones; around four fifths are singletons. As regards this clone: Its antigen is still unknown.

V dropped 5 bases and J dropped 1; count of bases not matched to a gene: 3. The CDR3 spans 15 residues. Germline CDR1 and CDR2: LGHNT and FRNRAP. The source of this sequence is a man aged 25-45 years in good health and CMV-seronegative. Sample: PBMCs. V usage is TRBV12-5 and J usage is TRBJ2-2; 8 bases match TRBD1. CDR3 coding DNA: TGTGCTAGTGGTACCGGACAGGGGAACACCGGGGAGCTGTTTTTT. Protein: CASGTGQGNTGELFF. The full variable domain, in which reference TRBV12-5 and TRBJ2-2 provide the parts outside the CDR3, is DARVTQTPRHKVTEMGQEVTMRCQPILGHNTVFWYRQTMMQGLELLAYFRNRAPLDDSGMPKDRFSAEMPDATLATLKIQPSEPRDSAVYFCASGTGQGNTGELFFGEGSRLTVL.